The T cell receptor delta chain under discussion was sequenced for a study of gamma-delta T cells after stem cell transplantation. There are 16 residues in the CDR3. CDR1 and CDR2 (germline): NSMFDY, ISSIKDK. V lost 1 base to trimming and J lost 2 bases; unmatched junction nucleotides: 7. TCRdb processed the RT-PCR reads again with the CATT caller. This table holds 13,000 or so delta-chain clones, roughly 30% found once. Source material: gamma-delta T cells. The sequence derives from a human donor. It is not recorded whose cells these are; they may come from a transplant donor. The chain links TRAV29/DV5 to TRDJ1; 11 nucleotides line up with TRDD3. DNA for the CDR3: TGTGCAGCAAGCCCGTTCTGGGGGATACTAACCGATAAACTCATCTTT. This translates into CAASPFWGILTDKLIF.